A selection of T cell receptor beta chains follows, all from one sample in a study of blood T cell repertoires in COVID-19. The protocol was immunoSEQ multiplex PCR, while the TCRdb copy is restricted to in-frame clones and leaves out a portion. The data hold 110,000 to 150,000 clones, with about three quarters observed a single time. Sequenced sample: peripheral blood. These receptors were collected from an older woman with acute or convalescent COVID-19. Both conserved end residues are part of each CDR3. Each record gives: V gene, D gene, CDR3 length, J gene, clone size, CDR3 protein, CDR3 DNA. The D gene is left open where the match is weak. Size is stated for part of the rows, as once, few or many counts, or as a class when the clone is expanded.

TRBV30	NA	14	TRBJ2-7	once	CAWSTGGTVNEQYF	TGTGCCTGGAGTACGGGGGGGACAGTTAATGAGCAGTACTTC
TRBV9	TRBD1	17	TRBJ1-3	few	CASRTDRGSSSGNTIYF	TGTGCCAGCAGGACGGACAGGGGGTCTAGCTCTGGAAACACCATATATTTT
TRBV2	NA	13	TRBJ2-7	NA	CATDHRGTYEQYF	TGTGCTACCGATCATAGGGGAACTTACGAGCAGTACTTC
TRBV18	TRBD1	16	TRBJ1-2	NA	CASSPGQPKLNYGYTF	TGTGCCAGCTCACCGGGACAGCCAAAACTTAACTATGGCTACACCTTC
TRBV5-8	TRBD2	17	TRBJ2-1	NA	CASSFGLAGVEYNEQFF	TGTGCCAGCAGCTTTGGGCTAGCGGGAGTAGAATACAATGAGCAGTTCTTC
TRBV28	TRBD2	16	TRBJ2-7	once	CASSFFRRERSYEQYF	TGTGCCAGCAGTTTCTTTCGGCGGGAGAGATCCTACGAGCAGTACTTC
TRBV3-1/TRBV3-2	NA	13	TRBJ2-7	NA	CASSRRGKYEQYF	TGTGCCAGCAGCCGCCGGGGAAAGTACGAGCAGTACTTC
TRBV19	NA	15	TRBJ2-1	NA	CASRDSGLTYNEQFF	TGTGCCAGTAGGGACTCGGGACTTACCTACAATGAGCAGTTCTTC
TRBV18	NA	14	TRBJ2-3	NA	CASSSRGTTDTQYF	TGTGCCAGCTCAAGCAGGGGGACTACAGATACGCAGTATTTT
TRBV24-1	TRBD1	12	TRBJ2-5	NA	CATGTGVETQYF	TGTGCCACCGGGACAGGGGTAGAGACCCAGTACTTC
TRBV27	TRBD1	17	TRBJ1-5	NA	CASKLRGSINSNQPQHF	TGTGCCAGCAAACTCAGGGGGTCTATTAATAGCAATCAGCCCCAGCATTTT
TRBV6-4	TRBD2	15	TRBJ2-1	NA	CASRRTSGRLNEQFF	TGTGCCAGCAGACGGACTAGCGGGAGGTTGAATGAGCAGTTCTTC